This TCR beta chain is drawn from a study of cytomegalovirus exposure and HLA in healthy donors. Study-wide results and caveats: Reportedly, TCR beta sequences accurately predicted HLA-A and HLA-B alleles in most subjects. V- and J-gene trimming in TCR beta was tied to a missense DCLRE1C variant by an analysis performed later. Cytomegalovirus status was reportedly diagnosed by the classifier with high specificity and sensitivity. Confirmation was obtained in vitro that a few CMV-associated chains are specific for CMV antigens.

This CDR3 is 14 amino acids long. Germline values: CDR1 MDHEN, CDR2 SYDVKM. V shed 3 bases, J shed 3 bases, and the junction held 2 bases outside the gene matches. 60 Vbeta and 13 Jbeta primers were used in PCR. The repertoire was sequenced with immunoSEQ multiplex PCR; TCRdb's copy has only in-frame clones and lacks some. The sample contains tens of thousands of clones, approximately 82% of which appear only once. Worth noting for this clone: The antigen is unknown.

The sample consisted of PBMCs. The rearrangement uses TRBV28 and TRBJ1-5; 7 nucleotides agree with TRBD1. The origin of this receptor is a man between 65 and 79 years old in good health and CMV-seropositive. The CDR3 spells CASSLGTDNQPQHF. DNA for the CDR3: TGTGCCAGCAGTTTGGGGACAGACAATCAGCCCCAGCATTTT.